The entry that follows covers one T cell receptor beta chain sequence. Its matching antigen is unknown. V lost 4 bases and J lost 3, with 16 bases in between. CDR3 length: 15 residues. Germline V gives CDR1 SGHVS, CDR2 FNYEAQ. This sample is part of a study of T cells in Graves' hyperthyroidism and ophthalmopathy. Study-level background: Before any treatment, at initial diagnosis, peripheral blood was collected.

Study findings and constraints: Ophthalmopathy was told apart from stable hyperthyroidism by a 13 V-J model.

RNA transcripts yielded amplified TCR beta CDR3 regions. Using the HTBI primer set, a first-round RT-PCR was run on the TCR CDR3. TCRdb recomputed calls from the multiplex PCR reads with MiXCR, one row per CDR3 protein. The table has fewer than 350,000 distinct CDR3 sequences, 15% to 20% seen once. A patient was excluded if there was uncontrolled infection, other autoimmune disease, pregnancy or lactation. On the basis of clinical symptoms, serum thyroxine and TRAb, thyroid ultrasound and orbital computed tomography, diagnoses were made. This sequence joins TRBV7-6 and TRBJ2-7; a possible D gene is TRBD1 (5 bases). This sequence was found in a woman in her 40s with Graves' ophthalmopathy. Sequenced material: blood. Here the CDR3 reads CASSSWQGRGYEQYF. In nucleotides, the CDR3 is TGTGCCAGCAGCTCATGGCAGGGTAGGGGCTACGAGCAGTACTTC.